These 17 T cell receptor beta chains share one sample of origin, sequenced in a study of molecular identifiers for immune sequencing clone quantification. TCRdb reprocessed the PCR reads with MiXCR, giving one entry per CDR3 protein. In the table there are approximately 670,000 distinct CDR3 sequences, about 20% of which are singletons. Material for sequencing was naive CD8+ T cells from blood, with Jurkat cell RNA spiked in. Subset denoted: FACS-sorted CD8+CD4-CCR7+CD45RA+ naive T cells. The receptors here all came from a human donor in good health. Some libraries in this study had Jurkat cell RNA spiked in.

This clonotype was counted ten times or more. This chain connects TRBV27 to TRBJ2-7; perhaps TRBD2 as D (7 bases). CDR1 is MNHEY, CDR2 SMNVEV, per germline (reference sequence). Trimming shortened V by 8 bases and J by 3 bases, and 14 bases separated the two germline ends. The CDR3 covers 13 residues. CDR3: CASGPGGLYEQYF. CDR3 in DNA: TGTGCCAGCGGTCCCGGGGGGCTCTACGAGCAGTACTTC.

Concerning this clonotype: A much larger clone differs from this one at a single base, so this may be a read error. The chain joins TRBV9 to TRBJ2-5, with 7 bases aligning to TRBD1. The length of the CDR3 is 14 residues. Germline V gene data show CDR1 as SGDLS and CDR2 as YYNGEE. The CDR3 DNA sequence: TGTGCCAGCAGCCTCCACAGGGGATCGGAGACCCGGTACTTC. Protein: CASSLHRGSETRYF.

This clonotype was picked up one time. The CDR3 loop reads CASIPPSGKHTGELFF. In DNA, the CDR3 is TGTGCCAGTATTCCCCCTAGCGGGAAGCACACCGGGGAGCTGTTTTTT. The chain links TRBV19 to TRBJ2-2; 9 bases are a match to TRBD2. Trimming cost V 7 bases and J 3 bases; bases outside gene matches: 9. Germline CDR1 LNHDA, CDR2 SQIVND (reference sequence). This CDR3 comprises 16 residues.

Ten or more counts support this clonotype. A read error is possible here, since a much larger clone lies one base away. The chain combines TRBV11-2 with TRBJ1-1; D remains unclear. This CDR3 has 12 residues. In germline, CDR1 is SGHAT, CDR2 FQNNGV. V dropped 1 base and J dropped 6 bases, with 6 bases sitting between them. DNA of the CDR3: TGTGCCAGCAGCTTAGCCGGCTCTGAAGCTTTCTTT. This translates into CASSLAGSEAFF. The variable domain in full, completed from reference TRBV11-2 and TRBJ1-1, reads EAGVAQSPRYKIIEKRQSVAFWCNPISGHATLYWYQQILGQGPKLLIQFQNNGVVDDSQLPKDRFSAERLKGVDSTLKIQPAKLEDSAVYLCASSLAGSEAFFGQGTRLTVV.

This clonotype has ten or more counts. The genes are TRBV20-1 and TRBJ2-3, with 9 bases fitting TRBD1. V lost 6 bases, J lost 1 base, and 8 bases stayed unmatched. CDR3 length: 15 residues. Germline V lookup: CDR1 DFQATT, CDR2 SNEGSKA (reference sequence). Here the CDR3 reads CSAPQGAVRTDTQYF. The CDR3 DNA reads TGCAGTGCGCCACAGGGGGCCGTACGCACAGATACGCAGTATTTT.

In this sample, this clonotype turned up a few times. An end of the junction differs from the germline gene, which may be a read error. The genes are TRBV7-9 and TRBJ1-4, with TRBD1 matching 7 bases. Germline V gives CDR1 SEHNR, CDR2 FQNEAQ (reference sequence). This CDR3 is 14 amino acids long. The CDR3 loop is CANSLDRENEKLFF. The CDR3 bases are TGTGCCAACAGCCTAGACAGGGAAAATGAAAAACTGTTTTTT.

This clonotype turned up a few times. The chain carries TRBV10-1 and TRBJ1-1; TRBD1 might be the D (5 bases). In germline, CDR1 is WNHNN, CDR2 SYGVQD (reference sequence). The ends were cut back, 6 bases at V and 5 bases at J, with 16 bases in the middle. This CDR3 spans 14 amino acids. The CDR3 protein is CASRRGSSRTEAFF. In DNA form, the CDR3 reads TGCGCCAGCAGGCGGGGCAGTAGTAGGACTGAAGCTTTCTTT.

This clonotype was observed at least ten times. CDR3 in DNA: TGTGCCAGCAGTTTATTCGGACTAGCGGGAGGGCTAGTGTACGAGCAGTACTTC. This codes for CASSLFGLAGGLVYEQYF. This rearrangement joins TRBV28 to TRBJ2-7, with TRBD2 matching over 15 bases. The germline V gene has CDR1 MDHEN and CDR2 SYDVKM. This CDR3 has 18 residues. The junction had 8 bases not matched to a gene; V was cut back by 1 base and J by 4 bases.

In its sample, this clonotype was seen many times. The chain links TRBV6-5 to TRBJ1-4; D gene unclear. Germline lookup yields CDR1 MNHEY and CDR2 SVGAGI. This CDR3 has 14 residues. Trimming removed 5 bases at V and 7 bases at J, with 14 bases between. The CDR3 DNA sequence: TGTGCCAGCAGTCCTGTGATGGTGGGTGAAAAACTGTTTTTT. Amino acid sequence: CASSPVMVGEKLFF.

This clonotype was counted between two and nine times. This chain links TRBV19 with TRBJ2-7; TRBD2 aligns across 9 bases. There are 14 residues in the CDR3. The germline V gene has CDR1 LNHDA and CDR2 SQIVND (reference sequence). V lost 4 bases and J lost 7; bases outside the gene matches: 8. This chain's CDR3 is CASSTRTSVLEQYF. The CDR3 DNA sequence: TGTGCCAGTAGTACTAGGACTAGCGTACTGGAGCAGTACTTC.

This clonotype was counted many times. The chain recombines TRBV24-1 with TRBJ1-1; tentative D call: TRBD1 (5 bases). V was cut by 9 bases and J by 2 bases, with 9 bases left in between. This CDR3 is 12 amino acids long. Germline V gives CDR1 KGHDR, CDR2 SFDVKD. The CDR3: CATGAHNTEAFF. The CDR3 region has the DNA TGTGCCACCGGGGCCCACAACACTGAAGCTTTCTTT.

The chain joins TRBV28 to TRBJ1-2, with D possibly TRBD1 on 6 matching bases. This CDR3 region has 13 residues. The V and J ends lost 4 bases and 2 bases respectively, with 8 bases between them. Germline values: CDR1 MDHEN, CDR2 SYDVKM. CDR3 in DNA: TGTGCCAGCAGTTATCAGGGGAACTATGGCTACACCTTC. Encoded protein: CASSYQGNYGYTF.

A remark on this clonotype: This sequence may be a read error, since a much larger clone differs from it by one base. CDR3 loop: CASIMDRDDEPQHF. CDR3 coding DNA: TGTGCCAGCATCATGGACAGGGACGATGAGCCCCAGCATTTT. The chain uses TRBV2 and TRBJ1-5; 8 nucleotides align to TRBD1. With 7 bases clipped from V and 8 bases from J, the junction kept 10 bases outside the gene matches. The germline V gene has CDR1 SNHLY and CDR2 FYNNEI. The CDR3 length is 14 residues.

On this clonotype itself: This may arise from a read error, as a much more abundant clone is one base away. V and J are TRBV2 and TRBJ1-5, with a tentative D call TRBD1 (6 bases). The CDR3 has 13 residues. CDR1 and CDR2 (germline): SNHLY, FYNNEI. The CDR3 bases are TGTCCCAGCAGTGAACGACAGGAGATTCCCCAGCATTTT. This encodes CPSSERQEIPQHF.

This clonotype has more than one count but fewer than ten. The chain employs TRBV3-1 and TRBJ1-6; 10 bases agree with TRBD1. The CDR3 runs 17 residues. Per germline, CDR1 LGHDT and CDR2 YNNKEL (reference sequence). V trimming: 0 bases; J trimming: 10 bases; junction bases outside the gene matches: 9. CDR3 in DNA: TGTGCCAGCAGCCAAGATTCCGTCGGGACAGGGGACTCACCCCTCCACTTT. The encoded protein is CASSQDSVGTGDSPLHF.

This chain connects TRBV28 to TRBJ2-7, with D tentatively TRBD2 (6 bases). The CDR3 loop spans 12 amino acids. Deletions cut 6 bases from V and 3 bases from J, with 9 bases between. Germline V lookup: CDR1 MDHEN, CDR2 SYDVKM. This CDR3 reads CASRRLGYEQYF. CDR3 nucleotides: TGTGCCAGCAGAAGACTAGGCTACGAGCAGTACTTC.

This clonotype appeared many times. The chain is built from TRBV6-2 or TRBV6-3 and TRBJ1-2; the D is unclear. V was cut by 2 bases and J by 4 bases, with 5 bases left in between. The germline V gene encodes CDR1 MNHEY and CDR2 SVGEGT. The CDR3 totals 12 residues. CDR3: CASSYPPYGYTF. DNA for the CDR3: TGTGCCAGCAGTTACCCCCCCTATGGCTACACCTTC.